The 7 T cell receptor beta chains in this list originate from one sample, sequenced in a study of naive CD8 T cells in extremely preterm neonates. The repertoire was sequenced with immunoSEQ multiplex PCR; TCRdb's copy has only in-frame clones and lacks some. The sample includes 4,000 to 4,500 clones, 95% to 98% of them seen just once. Source material: naive CD8+ T cells from blood. The receptors shown here come from a human donor in good health.

V usage is TRBV10-3 and J usage is TRBJ1-1; possibly TRBD1 for D (5 bases). The germline V gene has CDR1 ENHRY and CDR2 SYGVKD. V shed 0 bases and J shed 1 base, with 18 bases lying between them. CDR3 length: 18 residues. The CDR3 DNA is TGTGCCATCAGTGAGTCGAGTATGGGGCCTTTGTCGAACACTGAAGCTTTCTTT. Its translation: CAISESSMGPLSNTEAFF.

This sequence joins TRBV6-6 and TRBJ1-4; 8 nucleotides match TRBD1. CDR1 and CDR2 (germline): MNHNY, SVGAGI (reference sequence). The CDR3 runs 15 residues. Trimming took 5 bases from V and 10 from J; bases not matched to a gene: 12. The CDR3 sequence is CASSPQGEVVGKLFF. CDR3 coding DNA: TGTGCCAGCAGTCCACAGGGGGAGGTAGTTGGAAAACTGTTTTTT.

The rearrangement uses TRBV10-3 and TRBJ2-1, with TRBD1 identical over 7 bases. Germline assignment: CDR1 ENHRY and CDR2 SYGVKD. With V trimmed by 6 bases and J by 4 bases, 6 bases remained unmatched. The CDR3 is 14 residues long. The CDR3 reads CAISQGELYNEQFF. DNA for the CDR3: TGTGCCATCAGCCAGGGGGAGTTATACAATGAGCAGTTCTTC.

The V and J genes are TRBV14 and TRBJ1-1; 7 bases agree with TRBD1. J gave up 5 bases and V 2 bases, and 8 bases lay outside the gene matches. The CDR3 contains 15 residues. Germline V CDR1 and CDR2: SGHDN, FVKESK. CDR3 nucleotide sequence: TGTGCCAGCAGCCAAATTGAGACAGGGAAAACTGAAGCTTTCTTT. Amino acid sequence: CASSQIETGKTEAFF.

This clone has a single count. The chain carries TRBV13 and TRBJ2-1; a weak D match, TRBD1 (5 bases). Germline V lookup: CDR1 PRHDT, CDR2 FYEKMQ (reference sequence). This CDR3 spans 15 amino acids. The V and J ends lost 5 bases and 8 bases respectively, with 19 bases between them. The CDR3 DNA is TGTGCCAGCAGCCCAGGGAATCCGCAATCGGATGAGCAGTTCTTC. Encoded protein: CASSPGNPQSDEQFF.

This clone was detected once. This chain joins TRBV27 and TRBJ2-1, with 15 bases lining up with TRBD2. Germline loops: CDR1 MNHEY, CDR2 SMNVEV (reference sequence). J gave up 5 bases and V 5 bases, and 4 bases lay outside the gene matches. CDR3 length: 16 residues. Here the CDR3 reads CASSPGLAGGNNEQFF. CDR3 DNA sequence: TGTGCCAGCAGTCCGGGACTAGCGGGGGGAAACAATGAGCAGTTCTTC.

This clone has just one count. This chain joins TRBV29-1 and TRBJ1-1; D not certain. Germline V gene data show CDR1 as SQVTM and CDR2 as ANQGSEA. The CDR3 runs 12 residues. V was shortened by 4 bases and J by 1 base, with 7 bases between the two germline ends. The CDR3 is CSVGRGNTEAFF. The CDR3 DNA is TGCAGCGTTGGGCGGGGGAACACTGAAGCTTTCTTT.